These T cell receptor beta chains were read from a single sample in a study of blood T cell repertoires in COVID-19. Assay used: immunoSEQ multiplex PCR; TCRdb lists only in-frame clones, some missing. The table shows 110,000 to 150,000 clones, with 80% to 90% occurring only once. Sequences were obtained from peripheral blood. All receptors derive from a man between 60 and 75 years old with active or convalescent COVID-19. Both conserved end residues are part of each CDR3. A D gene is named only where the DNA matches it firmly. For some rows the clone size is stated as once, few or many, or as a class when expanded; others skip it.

CDR3 protein: CARNHPVRGGVYEQYF
CDR3 DNA: TGTGCCAGGAACCACCCCGTCCGGGGGGGGGTTTACGAGCAGTACTTC
J gene: TRBJ2-7
D gene: TRBD2
V gene: TRBV3-1/TRBV3-2
clone size: once

CDR3 protein: CASSQDLRTHSNQPQHF
CDR3 DNA: TGCGCCAGCAGCCAAGATCTACGGACTCATAGCAATCAGCCCCAGCATTTT
J gene: TRBJ1-5
D gene: NA
V gene: TRBV4-3
clone size: few

CDR3 protein: CASSYPHGRGFLDEQFF
CDR3 DNA: TGTGCCAGCAGTTACCCGCACGGCAGGGGGTTTCTGGATGAGCAGTTCTTC
J gene: TRBJ2-1
D gene: TRBD1
V gene: TRBV27
clone size: NA

CDR3 protein: CASTPQGVGYTF
CDR3 DNA: TGTGCCAGCACCCCCCAGGGGGTCGGCTACACCTTC
J gene: TRBJ1-2
D gene: TRBD1
V gene: TRBV6-5
clone size: few

CDR3 protein: CARYSGRASGELFF
CDR3 DNA: TGTGCCAGATATAGCGGGAGGGCCTCTGGGGAGCTGTTTTTT
J gene: TRBJ2-2
D gene: TRBD2
V gene: TRBV2
clone size: NA

CDR3 protein: CATSRAQGMQLTMSPLHF
CDR3 DNA: TGTGCCACCAGCAGAGCCCAGGGCATGCAGCTTACTATGTCACCCCTCCACTTT
J gene: TRBJ1-6
D gene: NA
V gene: TRBV15
clone size: NA

CDR3 protein: CASSLVWGGTEAFF
CDR3 DNA: TGTGCCAGCAGCTTAGTATGGGGGGGCACTGAAGCTTTCTTT
J gene: TRBJ1-1
D gene: NA
V gene: TRBV7-9
clone size: NA

CDR3 protein: CASRTGQPGANEKLFF
CDR3 DNA: TGCGCCAGCAGAACGGGACAGCCAGGAGCTAATGAAAAACTGTTTTTT
J gene: TRBJ1-4
D gene: TRBD1
V gene: TRBV5-1
clone size: NA

CDR3 protein: CATSDLTPRTSGPSTDTQYF
CDR3 DNA: TGTGCCACCAGTGATTTGACCCCCCGGACTAGCGGGCCCAGTACAGATACGCAGTATTTT
J gene: TRBJ2-3
D gene: TRBD2
V gene: TRBV24-1
clone size: NA

CDR3 protein: CAWSVAGGYGYTF
CDR3 DNA: TGTGCCTGGAGTGTCGCAGGGGGCTATGGCTACACCTTC
J gene: TRBJ1-2
D gene: TRBD1
V gene: TRBV30
clone size: few

CDR3 protein: CASSQDWTSGGHNEQFF
CDR3 DNA: TGCGCCAGCAGCCAAGATTGGACTAGCGGGGGGCACAATGAGCAGTTCTTC
J gene: TRBJ2-1
D gene: TRBD2
V gene: TRBV4-3
clone size: NA

CDR3 protein: CASSLIPNEQFF
CDR3 DNA: TGTGCCAGCAGCCTAATCCCGAATGAGCAGTTCTTC
J gene: TRBJ2-1
D gene: NA
V gene: TRBV11-3
clone size: NA

CDR3 protein: CASSLTGAATEAFF
CDR3 DNA: TGTGCCAGCAGCTTAACAGGGGCGGCTACTGAAGCTTTCTTT
J gene: TRBJ1-1
D gene: TRBD1
V gene: TRBV11-2
clone size: NA

CDR3 protein: CASSRGTSGGEETQYF
CDR3 DNA: TGTGCCAGCAGCCGAGGGACTAGCGGAGGGGAGGAGACCCAGTACTTC
J gene: TRBJ2-5
D gene: TRBD2
V gene: TRBV14
clone size: NA

CDR3 protein: CASTPFPDTNQPQHF
CDR3 DNA: TGTGCCAGCACCCCCTTCCCGGACACCAATCAGCCCCAGCATTTT
J gene: TRBJ1-5
D gene: NA
V gene: TRBV6-5
clone size: NA

CDR3 protein: CASGDRGVGNTIYF
CDR3 DNA: TGTGCTAGTGGGGACAGGGGGGTTGGAAACACCATATATTTT
J gene: TRBJ1-3
D gene: TRBD1
V gene: TRBV12-5
clone size: few

CDR3 protein: CASSSPGQGHEKLFF
CDR3 DNA: TGTGCCAGCAGCTCACCGGGACAGGGTCATGAAAAACTGTTTTTT
J gene: TRBJ1-4
D gene: TRBD1
V gene: TRBV5-8
clone size: NA

CDR3 protein: CASRARGGEQFF
CDR3 DNA: TGTGCCAGCAGGGCCCGAGGGGGTGAGCAGTTCTTC
J gene: TRBJ2-1
D gene: NA
V gene: TRBV12-3/TRBV12-4
clone size: NA

CDR3 protein: CASSIGGYEQFF
CDR3 DNA: TGTGCCAGTAGTATAGGCGGTTATGAGCAGTTCTTC
J gene: TRBJ2-1
D gene: NA
V gene: TRBV19
clone size: NA

CDR3 protein: CASNLDRGQSEAFF
CDR3 DNA: TGTGCCAGCAACCTCGACAGGGGCCAATCTGAAGCTTTCTTT
J gene: TRBJ1-1
D gene: TRBD1
V gene: TRBV28
clone size: NA

CDR3 protein: CASSIDLGGEQPQHF
CDR3 DNA: TGTGCCAGTAGTATAGATCTAGGGGGCGAACAGCCCCAGCATTTT
J gene: TRBJ1-5
D gene: TRBD1
V gene: TRBV19
clone size: NA

CDR3 protein: CASSTPGTGWTEAFF
CDR3 DNA: TGTGCCAGCAGTACACCTGGGACAGGGTGGACTGAAGCTTTCTTT
J gene: TRBJ1-1
D gene: TRBD1
V gene: TRBV25-1
clone size: few

CDR3 protein: CASSRGQGIEAFF
CDR3 DNA: TGTGCCAGCAGCCGCGGACAGGGTATTGAAGCTTTCTTT
J gene: TRBJ1-1
D gene: TRBD1
V gene: TRBV3-1/TRBV3-2
clone size: few

CDR3 protein: CASSIFGGGTEAFF
CDR3 DNA: TGTGCCAGTAGTATATTCGGTGGGGGGACTGAAGCTTTCTTT
J gene: TRBJ1-1
D gene: NA
V gene: TRBV19
clone size: few

CDR3 protein: CASSLGQGANSPLHF
CDR3 DNA: TGTGCCAGCAGCTTGGGACAGGGGGCGAATTCACCCCTCCACTTT
J gene: TRBJ1-6
D gene: TRBD1
V gene: TRBV5-5
clone size: NA

CDR3 protein: CASSELRGRGSTEAFF
CDR3 DNA: TGTGCCAGCAGTGAACTCCGGGGCAGGGGGAGCACTGAAGCTTTCTTT
J gene: TRBJ1-1
D gene: TRBD1
V gene: TRBV6-1
clone size: NA

CDR3 protein: CASTEGRRSDTQYF
CDR3 DNA: TGTGCCAGCACAGAAGGGCGGAGGTCAGATACGCAGTATTTT
J gene: TRBJ2-3
D gene: NA
V gene: TRBV28
clone size: NA

CDR3 protein: CASSQDLGGWATNYGYTF
CDR3 DNA: TGTGCCAGCAGCCAAGATCTGGGGGGATGGGCTACTAACTATGGCTACACCTTC
J gene: TRBJ1-2
D gene: NA
V gene: TRBV3-1/TRBV3-2
clone size: NA

CDR3 protein: CASSLDSLAVYGYTF
CDR3 DNA: TGTGCCAGCTCACTTGACAGCCTGGCGGTCTATGGCTACACCTTC
J gene: TRBJ1-2
D gene: NA
V gene: TRBV18
clone size: NA

CDR3 protein: CASSLVAGTDTQYF
CDR3 DNA: TGTGCCAGCAGCTTAGTGGCCGGCACAGATACGCAGTATTTT
J gene: TRBJ2-3
D gene: NA
V gene: TRBV7-2
clone size: NA

CDR3 protein: CASSVGGELGYVYTF
CDR3 DNA: TGTGCCAGCAGTGTGGGCGGTGAACTAGGCTATGTCTACACCTTC
J gene: TRBJ1-2
D gene: NA
V gene: TRBV2
clone size: NA

CDR3 protein: CASSLSIYGYTF
CDR3 DNA: TGTGCCAGCAGCTTGTCAATCTATGGCTACACCTTC
J gene: TRBJ1-2
D gene: NA
V gene: TRBV7-9
clone size: NA

CDR3 protein: CASSLGNGGRAEAFF
CDR3 DNA: TGTGCCAGCAGCTTAGGTAATGGGGGGAGGGCCGAAGCTTTCTTT
J gene: TRBJ1-1
D gene: NA
V gene: TRBV7-2
clone size: NA

CDR3 protein: CASSYGGTSGHNEQFF
CDR3 DNA: TGCGCCAGCAGTTATGGCGGGACTAGCGGACACAATGAGCAGTTCTTC
J gene: TRBJ2-1
D gene: TRBD2
V gene: TRBV5-1
clone size: NA

CDR3 protein: CASSQGLSSYEQYF
CDR3 DNA: TGTGCCAGCAGCCAAGGACTAAGCTCCTACGAGCAGTACTTC
J gene: TRBJ2-7
D gene: NA
V gene: TRBV3-1/TRBV3-2
clone size: few

CDR3 protein: CASSRLAASTGDTQYF
CDR3 DNA: TGTGCCAGCAGCCGACTAGCGGCGTCGACAGGCGATACGCAGTATTTT
J gene: TRBJ2-3
D gene: TRBD2
V gene: TRBV14
clone size: NA

CDR3 protein: CASSHHGTGIGNTIYF
CDR3 DNA: TGCGCCAGCAGCCACCACGGGACAGGGATCGGAAACACCATATATTTT
J gene: TRBJ1-3
D gene: TRBD1
V gene: TRBV4-3
clone size: NA

CDR3 protein: CASSLPRSEAFF
CDR3 DNA: TGTGCCAGCAGTTTGCCCAGATCTGAAGCTTTCTTT
J gene: TRBJ1-1
D gene: NA
V gene: TRBV28
clone size: NA

CDR3 protein: CASSQDMGRDTGNTIYF
CDR3 DNA: TGCGCCAGCAGCCAAGATATGGGCAGGGACACTGGAAACACCATATATTTT
J gene: TRBJ1-3
D gene: NA
V gene: TRBV4-3
clone size: NA

CDR3 protein: CASSIGTSGSYNEQFF
CDR3 DNA: TGTGCCAGCAGCATCGGGACTAGCGGGAGTTACAATGAGCAGTTCTTC
J gene: TRBJ2-1
D gene: TRBD2
V gene: TRBV7-6
clone size: NA

CDR3 protein: CASSEDQITNYGYTF
CDR3 DNA: TGTGCCAGCTCGGAGGACCAAATTACTAACTATGGCTACACCTTC
J gene: TRBJ1-2
D gene: NA
V gene: TRBV18
clone size: NA

CDR3 protein: CAWEGTGFNQPQHF
CDR3 DNA: TGTGCCTGGGAAGGGACAGGGTTCAATCAGCCCCAGCATTTT
J gene: TRBJ1-5
D gene: TRBD1
V gene: TRBV30
clone size: NA

CDR3 protein: CASSVIGGGRVTEAFF
CDR3 DNA: TGTGCCAGCAGTGTAATTGGGGGGGGCAGGGTCACTGAAGCTTTCTTT
J gene: TRBJ1-1
D gene: NA
V gene: TRBV7-8
clone size: NA

CDR3 protein: CASRPLAMSYNEQFF
CDR3 DNA: TGTGCCAGCAGACCGTTAGCGATGTCCTACAATGAGCAGTTCTTC
J gene: TRBJ2-1
D gene: NA
V gene: TRBV6-5
clone size: NA

CDR3 protein: CASSPPTSGGYEQYF
CDR3 DNA: TGTGCCAGCTCACCTCCCACTAGCGGGGGCTACGAGCAGTACTTC
J gene: TRBJ2-7
D gene: TRBD2
V gene: TRBV18
clone size: NA

CDR3 protein: CASSLRDRSTDTQYF
CDR3 DNA: TGCGCCAGCAGCTTGCGGGACAGAAGCACAGATACGCAGTATTTT
J gene: TRBJ2-3
D gene: TRBD1
V gene: TRBV5-1
clone size: NA

CDR3 protein: CASSQEAVFNTEAFF
CDR3 DNA: TGCGCCAGCAGCCAAGAGGCAGTTTTTAACACTGAAGCTTTCTTT
J gene: TRBJ1-1
D gene: NA
V gene: TRBV4-3
clone size: NA

CDR3 protein: CASSLGRLAGGWAETQYF
CDR3 DNA: TGTGCCAGCAGCTTAGGTCGACTAGCGGGGGGCTGGGCTGAGACCCAGTACTTC
J gene: TRBJ2-5
D gene: TRBD2
V gene: TRBV7-2
clone size: NA

CDR3 protein: CASSLRLFGTGTGELFF
CDR3 DNA: TGTGCCAGCAGCTTAAGGCTATTCGGGACAGGGACCGGGGAGCTGTTTTTT
J gene: TRBJ2-2
D gene: TRBD1
V gene: TRBV7-2
clone size: NA

CDR3 protein: CASSLFSYEQYF
CDR3 DNA: TGTGCCAGCAGCTTATTCAGCTACGAGCAGTACTTC
J gene: TRBJ2-7
D gene: NA
V gene: TRBV7-2
clone size: NA

CDR3 protein: CASSASRQGGYTF
CDR3 DNA: TGTGCCAGCAGTGCGTCCAGGCAGGGTGGCTACACCTTC
J gene: TRBJ1-2
D gene: NA
V gene: TRBV2
clone size: NA

CDR3 protein: CASREDSSNQPQHF
CDR3 DNA: TGTGCCAGCAGAGAGGACAGTAGCAATCAGCCCCAGCATTTT
J gene: TRBJ1-5
D gene: NA
V gene: TRBV2
clone size: NA

CDR3 protein: CASSPHTGFGSGNTIYF
CDR3 DNA: TGTGCCAGCAGCCCGCATACAGGCTTCGGCTCTGGAAACACCATATATTTT
J gene: TRBJ1-3
D gene: NA
V gene: TRBV3-1/TRBV3-2
clone size: NA